The rows below give T cell receptor beta chains drawn from one sample of a study of human T cells and chemical hapten exposure. TCRdb used MiXCR to reprocess the RACE reads, holding one entry per CDR3 protein. Found here are about 51,000 distinct CDR3 sequences, approximately 8.8% of them singletons; the top ten hold around 14%. Sequenced here: whole blood, sampled in connection with sensitization to the hapten diphenylcyclopropenone (DPC). These receptors were obtained from a woman in her 40s with alopecia areata. Some clones in this sample may be carry-over from other donors' samples. CDR3s include the opening cysteine and the closing phenylalanine or tryptophan. D genes are given only for firm matches. The size of a clone is reported for some rows only, either as once, few or many, or as a class for expanded clones.

D gene: -; V gene: TRBV4-1; clone size: -; J gene: TRBJ1-5; CDR3 protein: CASSQDGRGEGPQHF; CDR3 DNA: TGCGCCAGCAGCCAAGATGGCAGGGGAGAAGGGCCCCAGCATTTT
D gene: -; V gene: TRBV5-1; clone size: -; J gene: TRBJ2-7; CDR3 protein: CASSRLDGGTYEQYF; CDR3 DNA: TGCGCCAGCAGCCGACTGGACGGGGGTACCTACGAGCAGTACTTC
D gene: -; V gene: TRBV20-1; clone size: many; J gene: TRBJ2-3; CDR3 protein: CSARDGRQSTDTQYF; CDR3 DNA: TGCAGTGCTAGAGATGGTCGGCAAAGCACAGATACGCAGTATTTT
D gene: TRBD2; V gene: TRBV23-1; clone size: many; J gene: TRBJ2-1; CDR3 protein: CASSQSPGGVYNEQFF; CDR3 DNA: TGCGCCAGCAGTCAAAGCCCCGGGGGGGTCTACAATGAGCAGTTCTTC
D gene: -; V gene: TRBV12-3/TRBV12-4; clone size: -; J gene: TRBJ1-6; CDR3 protein: CASSPRALNSPLHF; CDR3 DNA: TGTGCCAGCAGTCCCCGGGCCCTGAATTCACCCCTCCACTTT
D gene: -; V gene: TRBV7-9; clone size: -; J gene: TRBJ2-3; CDR3 protein: CASSLGGPPEDTQYF; CDR3 DNA: TGTGCCAGCAGCTTAGGAGGCCCCCCGGAAGATACGCAGTATTTT
D gene: -; V gene: TRBV19; clone size: many; J gene: TRBJ2-7; CDR3 protein: CASTGQSANYEQYF; CDR3 DNA: TGTGCCAGTACTGGACAAAGCGCCAACTACGAGCAGTACTTC
D gene: -; V gene: TRBV12-3/TRBV12-4; clone size: many; J gene: TRBJ1-2; CDR3 protein: CASSLRSGSYTF; CDR3 DNA: TGTGCCAGCAGTTTGAGGTCAGGGAGCTACACCTTC
D gene: -; V gene: TRBV6-5; clone size: few; J gene: TRBJ2-7; CDR3 protein: CASSPRGVAPSYEQYF; CDR3 DNA: TGTGCCAGCAGTCCCCGGGGTGTAGCGCCTTCCTACGAGCAGTACTTC
D gene: -; V gene: TRBV12-3/TRBV12-4; clone size: -; J gene: TRBJ1-4; CDR3 protein: CASSVNRMNEKLFF; CDR3 DNA: TGTGCCAGCAGTGTCAACCGGATGAATGAAAAACTGTTTTTT
D gene: -; V gene: TRBV5-1; clone size: many; J gene: TRBJ2-5; CDR3 protein: CASSSPVGDRWQETQYF; CDR3 DNA: TGCGCCAGCAGCTCTCCCGTGGGTGATAGGTGGCAAGAGACCCAGTACTTC
D gene: -; V gene: TRBV14; clone size: many; J gene: TRBJ2-2; CDR3 protein: CASSQRGTGELFF; CDR3 DNA: TGTGCCAGCAGCCAAAGAGGCACCGGGGAGCTGTTTTTT
D gene: -; V gene: TRBV20-1; clone size: -; J gene: TRBJ2-1; CDR3 protein: CSARWAYEQFF; CDR3 DNA: TGCAGTGCTAGATGGGCTTATGAGCAGTTCTTC
D gene: -; V gene: TRBV5-1; clone size: -; J gene: TRBJ2-1; CDR3 protein: CASRPSSYNEQFF; CDR3 DNA: TGCGCCAGCAGACCGAGCTCCTACAATGAGCAGTTCTTC
D gene: -; V gene: TRBV7-2; clone size: few; J gene: TRBJ1-3; CDR3 protein: CASSLGTASITGNTIYF; CDR3 DNA: TGTGCCAGCAGCCTGGGGACGGCTTCTATTACTGGAAACACCATATATTTT
D gene: -; V gene: TRBV6-6; clone size: many; J gene: TRBJ1-2; CDR3 protein: CASSYSGGAGTNYGYTF; CDR3 DNA: TGTGCCAGCAGTTACTCGGGGGGCGCTGGAACCAACTATGGCTACACCTTC
D gene: -; V gene: TRBV10-3; clone size: many; J gene: TRBJ2-5; CDR3 protein: CAISESGVETQYF; CDR3 DNA: TGTGCCATCAGTGAGTCAGGGGTGGAGACCCAGTACTTC
D gene: TRBD2; V gene: TRBV18; clone size: -; J gene: TRBJ2-5; CDR3 protein: CASSTGGLAETQYF; CDR3 DNA: TGTGCCAGCTCGACCGGCGGACTAGCGGAGACCCAGTACTTC
D gene: TRBD1; V gene: TRBV5-1; clone size: -; J gene: TRBJ1-4; CDR3 protein: CASSPGQARGTNEKLFF; CDR3 DNA: TGCGCCAGCAGCCCAGGACAGGCGAGGGGGACTAATGAAAAACTGTTTTTT
D gene: -; V gene: TRBV9; clone size: many; J gene: TRBJ2-6; CDR3 protein: CASSVDLEAPPAGANVLTF; CDR3 DNA: TGTGCCAGCAGCGTAGATCTTGAGGCACCCCCCGCTGGGGCCAACGTCCTGACTTTC
D gene: -; V gene: TRBV4-1; clone size: many; J gene: TRBJ1-6; CDR3 protein: CASSQSGRGPLHF; CDR3 DNA: TGCGCCAGCAGCCAATCGGGTCGGGGGCCCCTCCACTTT
D gene: -; V gene: TRBV6-2/TRBV6-3; clone size: -; J gene: TRBJ2-1; CDR3 protein: CASSYDSDYNEQFF; CDR3 DNA: TGTGCCAGCAGTTACGACAGTGATTACAATGAGCAGTTCTTC
D gene: -; V gene: TRBV7-9; clone size: few; J gene: TRBJ1-1; CDR3 protein: CASSLVANTEAFF; CDR3 DNA: TGTGCCAGCAGCTTAGTAGCGAACACTGAAGCTTTCTTT
D gene: -; V gene: TRBV7-2; clone size: few; J gene: TRBJ2-2; CDR3 protein: CASARRPPNTGELFF; CDR3 DNA: TGTGCCAGCGCCAGGCGACCCCCGAACACCGGGGAGCTGTTTTTT
D gene: TRBD1; V gene: TRBV4-1; clone size: -; J gene: TRBJ1-3; CDR3 protein: CASSQDGTGTFSGNTIYF; CDR3 DNA: TGCGCCAGCAGCCAGGACGGGACAGGGACCTTCTCTGGAAACACCATATATTTT
D gene: TRBD1; V gene: TRBV29-1; clone size: many; J gene: TRBJ1-1; CDR3 protein: CSVHRGEAFF; CDR3 DNA: TGCAGCGTTCACAGGGGGGAAGCTTTCTTT
D gene: -; V gene: TRBV29-1; clone size: many; J gene: TRBJ1-4; CDR3 protein: CSVESADAGKLFF; CDR3 DNA: TGCAGCGTTGAGTCGGCCGACGCCGGAAAACTGTTTTTT
D gene: TRBD1; V gene: TRBV7-6; clone size: -; J gene: TRBJ2-2; CDR3 protein: CASSLATRQGSGELFF; CDR3 DNA: TGTGCCAGCAGCTTAGCAACCAGACAGGGGTCCGGGGAGCTGTTTTTT
D gene: -; V gene: TRBV19; clone size: many; J gene: TRBJ1-2; CDR3 protein: CASSIRTAFYGYTF; CDR3 DNA: TGTGCCAGTAGTATAAGGACAGCCTTCTATGGCTACACCTTC
D gene: -; V gene: TRBV20-1; clone size: many; J gene: TRBJ2-1; CDR3 protein: CSASSGVEQFF; CDR3 DNA: TGCAGTGCTAGTTCCGGTGTTGAGCAGTTCTTC
D gene: TRBD1; V gene: TRBV4-3; clone size: few; J gene: TRBJ2-5; CDR3 protein: CASSQHQTGGETQYF; CDR3 DNA: TGCGCCAGCAGCCAACACCAGACAGGGGGAGAGACCCAGTACTTC
D gene: -; V gene: TRBV7-2; clone size: few; J gene: TRBJ1-1; CDR3 protein: CASSFLNTEAFF; CDR3 DNA: TGTGCCAGCAGCTTCCTGAACACTGAAGCTTTCTTT
D gene: -; V gene: TRBV9; clone size: -; J gene: TRBJ1-3; CDR3 protein: CASSVGVWEASGNTIYF; CDR3 DNA: TGTGCCAGCAGCGTAGGGGTTTGGGAAGCCTCTGGAAACACCATATATTTT
D gene: -; V gene: TRBV28; clone size: once; J gene: TRBJ1-2; CDR3 protein: CANSSHPNYGYTF; CDR3 DNA: TGTGCCAACAGTTCCCATCCTAACTATGGCTACACCTTC
D gene: -; V gene: TRBV15; clone size: many; J gene: TRBJ1-3; CDR3 protein: CATSRGYSSGNTIYF; CDR3 DNA: TGTGCCACCAGCAGAGGGTACAGCTCTGGAAACACCATATATTTT
D gene: -; V gene: TRBV4-1; clone size: many; J gene: TRBJ1-1; CDR3 protein: CASSPFGTGLTEAFF; CDR3 DNA: TGCGCCAGCAGCCCCTTTGGCACGGGTCTAACTGAAGCTTTCTTT
D gene: -; V gene: TRBV7-6; clone size: -; J gene: TRBJ2-3; CDR3 protein: CASSLYRIDTQYF; CDR3 DNA: TGTGCCAGCAGCTTATACAGGATCGATACGCAGTATTTT
D gene: -; V gene: TRBV4-1; clone size: many; J gene: TRBJ2-5; CDR3 protein: CASSQEGRVQETQYF; CDR3 DNA: TGCGCCAGCAGCCAAGAGGGCAGGGTCCAAGAGACCCAGTACTTC
D gene: -; V gene: TRBV5-1; clone size: many; J gene: TRBJ2-3; CDR3 protein: CASSLGHRDTDTQYF; CDR3 DNA: TGCGCCAGCAGCTTGGGCCATAGGGACACAGATACGCAGTATTTT
D gene: -; V gene: TRBV7-2; clone size: few; J gene: TRBJ1-5; CDR3 protein: CASSLVPGANQPQHF; CDR3 DNA: TGTGCCAGCAGCTTAGTCCCTGGGGCGAATCAGCCCCAGCATTTT
D gene: TRBD1; V gene: TRBV10-3; clone size: many; J gene: TRBJ2-7; CDR3 protein: CAIATTSDRALYEQYF; CDR3 DNA: TGTGCCATCGCTACAACCTCGGACAGGGCTCTCTACGAGCAGTACTTC
D gene: -; V gene: TRBV23-1; clone size: few; J gene: TRBJ2-7; CDR3 protein: CASSQSERLSSYEQYF; CDR3 DNA: TGCGCCAGCAGTCAATCCGAGCGCCTGAGCTCCTACGAGCAGTACTTC
D gene: -; V gene: TRBV4-1; clone size: -; J gene: TRBJ2-7; CDR3 protein: CASSQVGRTSYEQYF; CDR3 DNA: TGCGCCAGCAGCCAAGTCGGGCGGACCTCCTACGAGCAGTACTTC
D gene: TRBD1; V gene: TRBV4-3; clone size: few; J gene: TRBJ1-6; CDR3 protein: CASSRDRDRDNSPLHF; CDR3 DNA: TGCGCCAGCAGCCGAGACCGGGACAGGGATAATTCACCCCTCCACTTT
D gene: -; V gene: TRBV6-5; clone size: few; J gene: TRBJ2-4; CDR3 protein: CASSARGNIQYF; CDR3 DNA: TGTGCCAGCAGTGCACGAGGGAACATTCAGTACTTC
D gene: TRBD1; V gene: TRBV20-1; clone size: many; J gene: TRBJ2-7; CDR3 protein: CSARIRTGFSYEQYF; CDR3 DNA: TGCAGTGCTAGGATCCGGACAGGGTTCTCCTACGAGCAGTACTTC
D gene: -; V gene: TRBV4-1; clone size: -; J gene: TRBJ2-5; CDR3 protein: CARRRRLIQETQYF; CDR3 DNA: TGCGCCCGACGACGTAGGCTTATCCAAGAGACCCAGTACTTC
D gene: -; V gene: TRBV5-6; clone size: many; J gene: TRBJ2-5; CDR3 protein: CASSARDNQETQYF; CDR3 DNA: TGTGCCAGCAGCGCCCGGGACAACCAAGAGACCCAGTACTTC
D gene: TRBD2; V gene: TRBV28; clone size: many; J gene: TRBJ2-5; CDR3 protein: CASSSWTSLQETQYF; CDR3 DNA: TGTGCCAGCAGTAGCTGGACTAGTCTACAAGAGACCCAGTACTTC
D gene: -; V gene: TRBV2; clone size: few; J gene: TRBJ2-5; CDR3 protein: CASLSLYATQYF; CDR3 DNA: TGTGCCAGCCTGTCGTTGTATGCGACCCAGTACTTC
D gene: -; V gene: TRBV2; clone size: many; J gene: TRBJ2-7; CDR3 protein: CASTGDFYEQYF; CDR3 DNA: TGTGCCAGCACGGGGGACTTTTACGAGCAGTACTTC
D gene: -; V gene: TRBV14; clone size: few; J gene: TRBJ2-7; CDR3 protein: CASGLSRVNEQYF; CDR3 DNA: TGTGCGAGCGGACTGAGCAGGGTAAACGAGCAGTACTTC
D gene: TRBD1; V gene: TRBV6-2/TRBV6-3; clone size: many; J gene: TRBJ2-3; CDR3 protein: CASSYFGPGQGADTQYF; CDR3 DNA: TGTGCCAGCAGTTACTTCGGCCCGGGACAGGGAGCAGATACGCAGTATTTT
D gene: -; V gene: TRBV7-9; clone size: many; J gene: TRBJ1-1; CDR3 protein: CASSATNTEAFF; CDR3 DNA: TGTGCCAGCAGCGCCACAAACACTGAAGCTTTCTTT
D gene: TRBD1; V gene: TRBV20-1; clone size: many; J gene: TRBJ1-6; CDR3 protein: CSAGSTGASYNSPLHF; CDR3 DNA: TGCAGTGCGGGATCGACAGGGGCATCCTATAATTCACCCCTCCACTTT
D gene: -; V gene: TRBV4-1; clone size: many; J gene: TRBJ2-7; CDR3 protein: CASSPWGAEQYF; CDR3 DNA: TGCGCCAGCAGCCCTTGGGGGGCCGAGCAGTACTTC
D gene: -; V gene: TRBV29-1; clone size: -; J gene: TRBJ1-1; CDR3 protein: CSVVPQGRNTEAFF; CDR3 DNA: TGCAGCGTTGTCCCGCAGGGCCGGAACACTGAAGCTTTCTTT